These 18 T cell receptor beta chains were sequenced from one sample in a study of early T cells in non-severe SARS-CoV-2 infection. TCRdb analysed the 5' RACE reads with MiXCR anew, one entry per CDR3 protein. The table records 15,000 to 25,000 distinct CDR3 sequences, 4.2% of them present only once. The sequenced material came from whole blood. The receptor source for this set is an adult who was a healthcare worker with PCR-confirmed SARS-CoV-2 infection or an uninfected control (not recorded which).

Here the CDR3 DNA reads TGCAGCGTTCGCCCAGGGGAGACGGCCAAAAACATTCAGTACTTC. Its protein is CSVRPGETAKNIQYF. The V and J genes are TRBV29-1 and TRBJ2-4, with a tentative D call TRBD1 (6 bases). The length of the CDR3 is 15 residues. Germline values: CDR1 SQVTM, CDR2 ANQGSEA. Trimming cost V 5 bases and J 1 base, with 15 bases left between them.

This clonotype was detected only a few times. V usage is TRBV4-1 and J usage is TRBJ2-3; no firm D call. Trimming took 1 base from V and 11 from J, leaving 10 bases between them. Germline loops: CDR1 MGHRA, CDR2 YSYEKL. The CDR3 is 12 residues long. The CDR3 region is CASSQVAGRQYF. CDR3 sequence (DNA): TGCGCCAGCAGCCAAGTCGCCGGTCGGCAGTATTTT.

In its sample, this clonotype was seen a few times. V usage is TRBV7-2 and J usage is TRBJ2-6; tentatively, D is TRBD1 (6 bases). The CDR3 is 16 amino acids. V lost 5 bases to trimming and J lost 2 bases, with 13 bases between them. Per germline, CDR1 SGHTA and CDR2 FQGNSA. The CDR3 spells CASSPISGAGANVLTF. The CDR3 region has the DNA TGTGCCAGCAGCCCAATCTCAGGGGCTGGGGCCAACGTCCTGACTTTC.

This clonotype was observed many times. The chain uses TRBV7-9 and TRBJ1-5, with D unresolved. The germline V gene has CDR1 SEHNR and CDR2 FQNEAQ (reference sequence). The CDR3 loop spans 14 amino acids. Trimming removed 3 bases at V and 3 bases at J, with 9 bases between. The CDR3 DNA sequence: TGTGCCAGCAGCTTCGGCAGCCACAATCAGCCCCAGCATTTT. As protein: CASSFGSHNQPQHF.

This clonotype was counted at least ten times. This sequence joins TRBV12-3 or TRBV12-4 and TRBJ2-2; D remains unclear. The CDR3 runs 13 residues. V was pared by 6 bases and J by 1 base, with 6 bases between. The CDR3 protein is CASRRGNTGELFF. As DNA, the CDR3 is TGTGCCAGCAGACGTGGGAACACCGGGGAGCTGTTTTTT.

This clonotype was counted many times. The V call is TRBV19, the J call TRBJ2-7; D perhaps matches TRBD2 (7 bases). The germline V gene has CDR1 LNHDA and CDR2 SQIVND (reference sequence). This CDR3 has 15 amino acids. V was clipped by 6 bases and J by 3 bases, with 18 bases between them. CDR3 DNA: TGTGCCAGTAGCAAAGGGGGGGACCCGGGCTACGAGCAGTACTTC. It yields the protein CASSKGGDPGYEQYF. The full variable domain, its missing parts supplied by reference TRBV19 and TRBJ2-7, is DGGITQSPKYLFRKEGQNVTLSCEQNLNHDAMYWYRQDPGQGLRLIYYSQIVNDFQKGDIAEGYSVSREKKESFPLTVTSAQKNPTAFYLCASSKGGDPGYEQYFGPGTRLTVT.

This clonotype showed up many times. The junction shows a germline mismatch at one end, possibly a read error. The chain recombines TRBV24-1 with TRBJ2-6; D remains unclear. Looked up from germline, CDR1 is KGHDR and CDR2 is SFDVKD. The CDR3 has 13 amino acids. As DNA, the CDR3 is TGTGCCACCAGTCAAACTGGGGACAACGTCCTGACTTTC. This sequence encodes CATSQTGDNVLTF.

This clonotype was recorded at least ten times. This chain joins TRBV20-1 and TRBJ1-1; D call uncertain. V was pared by 2 bases and J by 1 base, with 17 bases between. This CDR3 has 16 amino acids. Germline V gives CDR1 DFQATT, CDR2 SNEGSKA (reference sequence). The CDR3 DNA reads as TGCAGTGCTAGAACCCCGTGGGCGAAACCGAACACTGAAGCTTTCTTT. Translation: CSARTPWAKPNTEAFF.

This clonotype appeared many times. The chain carries TRBV6-1 and TRBJ1-1, with 7 bases aligning to TRBD1. The CDR3 consists of 13 residues. From germline, CDR1 is MNHNS and CDR2 SASEGT. The J segment lost 11 bases and the V segment lost 2 bases, leaving 8 bases of the junction unmatched. This chain's CDR3 is CASSERAGGMAFF. The CDR3 DNA is TGTGCCAGCAGTGAAAGGGCAGGGGGAATGGCTTTCTTT.

The genes are TRBV21-1 and TRBJ1-1. TRBV21-1 is annotated as a pseudogene. The CDR3 is made up of 12 amino acids. In DNA, the CDR3 is TGTGCCAGCAGCAAAGAAGGCACTGAAGCTTTCTTT. Its protein is CASSKEGTEAFF.

The table lists this clonotype with many counts. This sequence joins TRBV5-4 and TRBJ2-7; 8 bases line up with TRBD1. The V gene end was trimmed by 2 bases and the J gene end by 4 bases; junction bases not matched to a gene: 5. Per the germline V gene, CDR1 is SGHNT and CDR2 is YYREEE (reference sequence). The CDR3 loop spans 14 amino acids. CDR3 in amino acids: CASSFQGARYEQYF. CDR3 nucleotides: TGTGCCAGCAGCTTCCAGGGGGCCCGATACGAGCAGTACTTC. Full variable domain (rest looked up from reference TRBV5-4 and TRBJ2-7): ETGVTQSPTHLIKTRGQQVTLRCSSQSGHNTVSWYQQALGQGPQFIFQYYREEENGRGNFPPRFSGLQFPNYSSELNVNALELDDSALYLCASSFQGARYEQYFGPGTRLTVT.

This clonotype was found many times. The gene calls are TRBV5-1 and TRBJ1-2; D is perhaps TRBD1 (6 bases). V was trimmed by 3 bases and J by 3 bases, leaving 15 bases between them. Looked up from germline, CDR1 is SGHRS and CDR2 is YFSETQ. This CDR3 region has 15 residues. The CDR3 region is CASSSRMTGDYGYTF. CDR3 bases: TGCGCCAGCAGCTCCCGAATGACAGGAGACTATGGCTACACCTTC. Full variable domain (outside the CDR3, taken from reference TRBV5-1 and TRBJ1-2): KAGVTQTPRYLIKTRGQQVTLSCSPISGHRSVSWYQQTPGQGLQFLFEYFSETQRNKGNFPGRFSGRQFSNSRSEMNVSTLELGDSALYLCASSSRMTGDYGYTFGSGTRLTVV.

This clonotype was recorded many times. This sequence joins TRBV28 and TRBJ1-2, with D unclear. Germline loops: CDR1 MDHEN, CDR2 SYDVKM. V was cut by 5 bases and J by 3 bases, with 10 bases left in between. This CDR3 contains 13 residues. The CDR3 nucleotides are TGTGCCAGCAGTCCCAGGCCCTACTATGGCTACACCTTC. It translates to CASSPRPYYGYTF.

Many counts were recorded for this clonotype. The chain carries TRBV29-1 and TRBJ2-7; 7 bases agree with TRBD1. The germline V gene has CDR1 SQVTM and CDR2 ANQGSEA. Trimming at V came to 4 bases and at J to 3 bases, leaving 3 bases not matched to a gene. CDR3 length: 12 amino acids. CDR3 amino acids: CSVVGDSYEQYF. The CDR3 DNA follows: TGCAGCGTTGTAGGGGACAGCTACGAGCAGTACTTC.

This clonotype is categorized as medium-sized. The chain uses TRBV24-1 and TRBJ2-5; D tentatively reads TRBD1 or TRBD2 (5 bases each). V lost 4 bases to trimming and J lost 2 bases, with 10 bases between them. Germline V CDR1 and CDR2: KGHDR, SFDVKD. The CDR3 has 14 residues. Written as DNA, the CDR3 is TGTGCCACCAGTGAGGCCGGGGCGCAAGAGACCCAGTACTTC. Protein sequence: CATSEAGAQETQYF.

This clonotype is termed medium-sized. This chain joins TRBV11-3 and TRBJ1-1; maybe TRBD1 (5 bases). The ends were cut back, 3 bases at V and 6 bases at J, with 8 bases in the middle. The CDR3 runs to 12 residues. Germline V gives CDR1 SGHNT, CDR2 YENEEA. CDR3 region: CASSFGGSEAFF. CDR3 nucleotides: TGTGCCAGCAGCTTTGGGGGGTCTGAAGCTTTCTTT.

This clonotype occurred many times. The CDR3 bases are TGTGCCAGCAGCTTACATAGAAGGACTAGCGGGGGGACCGGGGAGCTGTTTTTT. Translated: CASSLHRRTSGGTGELFF. The J gene is TRBJ2-2, the V gene TRBV7-6; 14 bases line up with TRBD2. Losses at the gene ends were 2 bases for V and 5 bases for J; bases not matched to a gene: 7. Germline assignment: CDR1 SGHVS and CDR2 FNYEAQ. The CDR3 consists of 18 residues.

This clonotype was detected ten times or more. The chain couples TRBV20-1 to TRBJ1-3; D is undetermined. This CDR3 region has 15 residues. V was trimmed by 6 bases and J by 0 bases, leaving 15 bases between them. In germline, CDR1 is DFQATT, CDR2 SNEGSKA (reference sequence). The CDR3 spells CSAKYHKSSGNTIYF. The CDR3 DNA reads as TGCAGTGCAAAGTACCACAAGAGCTCTGGAAACACCATATATTTT.